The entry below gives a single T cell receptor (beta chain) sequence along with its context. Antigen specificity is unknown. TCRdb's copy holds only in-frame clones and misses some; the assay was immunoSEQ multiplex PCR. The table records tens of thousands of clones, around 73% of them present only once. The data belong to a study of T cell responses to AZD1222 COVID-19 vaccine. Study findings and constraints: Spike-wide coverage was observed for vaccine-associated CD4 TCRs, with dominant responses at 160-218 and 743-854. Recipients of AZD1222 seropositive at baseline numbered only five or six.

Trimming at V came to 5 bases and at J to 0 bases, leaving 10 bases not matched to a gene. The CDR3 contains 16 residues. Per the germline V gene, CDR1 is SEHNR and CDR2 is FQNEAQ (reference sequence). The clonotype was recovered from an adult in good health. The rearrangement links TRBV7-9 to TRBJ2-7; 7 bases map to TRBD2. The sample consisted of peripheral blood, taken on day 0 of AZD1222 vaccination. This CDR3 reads CASSRTLAPSSYEQYF. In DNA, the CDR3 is TGTGCCAGCAGCCGCACACTAGCGCCTAGCTCCTACGAGCAGTACTTC.